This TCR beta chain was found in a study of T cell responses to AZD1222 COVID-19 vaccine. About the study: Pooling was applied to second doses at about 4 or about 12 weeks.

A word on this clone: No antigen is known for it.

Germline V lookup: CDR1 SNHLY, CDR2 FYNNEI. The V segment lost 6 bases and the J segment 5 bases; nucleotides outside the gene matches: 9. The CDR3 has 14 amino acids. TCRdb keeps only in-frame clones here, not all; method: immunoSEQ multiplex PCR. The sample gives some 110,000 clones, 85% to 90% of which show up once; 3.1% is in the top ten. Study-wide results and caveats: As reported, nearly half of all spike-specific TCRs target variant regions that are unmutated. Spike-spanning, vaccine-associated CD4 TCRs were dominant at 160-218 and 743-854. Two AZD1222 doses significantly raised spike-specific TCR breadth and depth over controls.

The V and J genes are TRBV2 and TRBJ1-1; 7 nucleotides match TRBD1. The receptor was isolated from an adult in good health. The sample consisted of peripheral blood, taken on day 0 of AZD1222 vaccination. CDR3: CASRRGTVETEAFF. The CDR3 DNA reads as TGTGCCAGCAGACGCGGGACAGTTGAGACTGAAGCTTTCTTT.